The next 21 T cell receptor beta chains were all read from a single sample in a study of molecular identifiers for immune sequencing clone quantification. TCRdb analysed the PCR reads with MiXCR anew, one entry per CDR3 protein. The sample consists of approximately 670,000 distinct CDR3 sequences, 15% to 20% of them appearing once. Source material: naive CD8+ T cells from blood, with Jurkat cell RNA spiked in. The subset was: FACS-sorted CD8+CD4-CCR7+CD45RA+ naive T cells. Source of these receptors: a human donor in good health. Some libraries in this study had Jurkat cell RNA spiked in.

About this clonotype itself: This may arise from a read error, as a much more abundant clone is one base away. The V gene is TRBV29-1, the J gene TRBJ2-3, with TRBD1 identical over 8 bases. This CDR3 is 16 amino acids long. Germline-derived CDR1 and CDR2 are SQVTM and ANQGSEA. The CDR3 nucleotides are TGCAGCGTTGAAGTATTGCAGGGGGCAAGGGCAGATACGCAGTGTTTT. Amino acids: CSVEVLQGARADTQCF.

The V gene is TRBV19, the J gene TRBJ2-7; tentatively, D is TRBD1 or TRBD2 (5 bases each). The CDR3 covers 16 residues. Trimming left V 7 bases short and J 2 bases short, with 21 bases between. The germline V gene encodes CDR1 LNHDA and CDR2 SQIVND (reference sequence). The CDR3 DNA is TGTGCCAGTACCCCAGGGACGCGAGGTCGACCCTACGAGCAGTACTTC. Its protein product is CASTPGTRGRPYEQYF. Drawing the rest from reference TRBV19 and TRBJ2-7, the complete variable domain is DGGITQSPKYLFRKEGQNVTLSCEQNLNHDAMYWYRQDPGQGLRLIYYSQIVNDFQKGDIAEGYSVSREKKESFPLTVTSAQKNPTAFYLCASTPGTRGRPYEQYFGPGTRLTVT.

A note on this clonotype: Mismatch with germline at one junction end may stem from a read error. The chain couples TRBV20-1 to TRBJ2-3; D gene ambiguous. The germline gives CDR1 DFQATT, CDR2 SNEGSKA (reference sequence). The CDR3 length is 15 residues. As DNA, the CDR3 is TGCAGTGCTCATCCCAAGGCAGTTTACACAGATACGCGGTATTTT. Protein: CSAHPKAVYTDTRYF.

This clonotype was counted many times. The CDR3, as DNA: TGTGCCAGCAGTTACGACGTTCCTCGGGCTCCAGAGACCCAGTACTTC. As protein: CASSYDVPRAPETQYF. The V and J genes are TRBV6-6 and TRBJ2-5; no definite D call. The CDR3 sequence is 16 residues long. Germline CDR1 is MNHNY and CDR2 is SVGAGI (reference sequence). The germline V and J ends were trimmed by 2 bases and 4 bases, with 17 bases remaining between them.

This clonotype was counted ten times or more. The rearrangement uses TRBV9 and TRBJ2-1, with a weak D call TRBD1 (5 bases). CDR1 and CDR2 from the germline V gene are SGDLS and YYNGEE. This CDR3 contains 16 residues. V was shortened by 1 base and J by 0 bases, with 11 bases between the two germline ends. The DNA of the CDR3 is TGTGCCAGCAGCGTAATTAGGGGCAGCTCCTACAATGAGCAGTTCTTC. Residues: CASSVIRGSSYNEQFF.

The sample holds one count of this clonotype. A much larger clone lies one base from this, so it may be a read error. The V gene is TRBV20-1, the J gene TRBJ2-7; D is possibly TRBD2 (5 bases). Trimming took off 4 bases at V and 0 bases at J, with 16 bases between the two ends. CDR3 size: 15 residues. Germline assignment: CDR1 DFQATT and CDR2 SNEGSKA (reference sequence). The chain's CDR3 is CSATLRAGNSYEQYF. The CDR3 DNA follows: TGCAGTGCTACCCTCCGGGCGGGCAACTCCTACGAGCAGTACTTC.

This clonotype came up many times. This chain links TRBV20-1 with TRBJ2-1; 7 bases are shared with TRBD2. Germline V gene data show CDR1 as DFQATT and CDR2 as SNEGSKA (reference sequence). With 6 bases clipped from V and 4 bases from J, the junction kept 12 bases outside the gene matches. CDR3 size: 15 residues. The CDR3 DNA reads as TGCAGTGCCCGGAGACTAGCCGACTTATACAATGAGCAGTTCTTC. It encodes CSARRLADLYNEQFF.

This clonotype was counted many times. The chain employs TRBV6-5 and TRBJ2-1; TRBD1 aligns across 7 bases. The CDR3 length is 14 residues. Germline CDR1 MNHEY, CDR2 SVGAGI. The V and J ends lost 0 bases and 9 bases, in that order; junction bases with no gene match: 5. CDR3 residues: CASSYSETGVEQFF. CDR3 in DNA: TGTGCCAGCAGTTACTCGGAAACAGGGGTTGAGCAGTTCTTC.

The chain couples TRBV4-3 to TRBJ1-3; tentatively, D is TRBD1 (5 bases). Germline V gene lookup returns CDR1 LGHNA and CDR2 YSLEER. Trimming removed 0 bases at V and 2 bases at J, with 8 bases between. The CDR3 is made up of 15 amino acids. CDR3 DNA sequence: TGCGCCAGCAGCCAAGATTGGGGGACTGGAAACACCATATATTTT. Amino acids: CASSQDWGTGNTIYF.

The chain has TRBV7-9 and TRBJ2-7; TRBD2 aligns across 7 bases. The ends lost 5 bases at V and 0 bases at J; junction bases unmatched: 7. This CDR3 has 15 residues. Per germline, CDR1 SEHNR and CDR2 FQNEAQ (reference sequence). CDR3 nucleotide sequence: TGTGCCAGCAGCCGTCCTCCTAGCGGCTCCTACGAGCAGTACTTC. Residues: CASSRPPSGSYEQYF.

As for this clonotype: Without the conserved terminal phenylalanine or tryptophan, this CDR3 likely stems from a read error. The chain has TRBV7-4 and TRBJ2-1; 9 bases agree with TRBD2. V was clipped by 3 bases and J by 4 bases; unmatched bases: 4. This CDR3 comprises 15 residues. The V gene's germline CDR1 is SGHVT and CDR2 SQSDAQ. The CDR3 nucleotides are TGTGCCAGCAGCTTGCGGGAGGGCCAATACAATGAGCAGTTCTCC. Translation gives CASSLREGQYNEQFS.

The chain carries TRBV3-1 and TRBJ2-5, with a possible D match to TRBD2 (5 bases). Germline lookup yields CDR1 LGHDT and CDR2 YNNKEL (reference sequence). CDR3 length: 14 amino acids. Trimming took off 4 bases at V and 4 bases at J, with 13 bases between the two ends. CDR3 bases: TGTGCCAGCAGCCCAGACTCGGGGTCAGAGACCCAGTACTTC. Translated: CASSPDSGSETQYF.

A remark on this clonotype: A read error is possible here, since a much larger clone lies one base away. The V and J genes are TRBV7-9 and TRBJ1-1; D call uncertain. The germline V and J ends were trimmed by 5 bases and 0 bases, with 7 bases remaining between them. Germline values: CDR1 SEHNR, CDR2 FQNEAQ (reference sequence). This CDR3 has 13 residues. The CDR3 region has the DNA TGTGCCAGCAGCGACGGAGTGAACACTGAAGCTTTCTTT. Protein sequence: CASSDGVNTEAFF.

Ten or more counts support this clonotype. The V gene is TRBV28, the J gene TRBJ1-2, with D hard to call. The CDR3 contains 12 residues. Trimming stripped 3 bases from V and 4 bases from J, with 6 bases between. Germline V CDR1 and CDR2: MDHEN, SYDVKM. The CDR3 is CASSFRSYGYTF. The CDR3 DNA reads TGTGCCAGCAGTTTCCGCAGCTATGGCTACACCTTC.

V gene TRBV20-1 combines with J gene TRBJ2-7, with a tentative D call TRBD2 (5 bases). Trimming pared 6 bases from V and 0 bases from J, leaving 12 bases between. Per the germline V gene, CDR1 is DFQATT and CDR2 is SNEGSKA (reference sequence). The CDR3 runs to 13 residues. CDR3 in DNA: TGCAGTGCAAAACCGGGAAGCTCCTACGAGCAGTACTTC. This codes for CSAKPGSSYEQYF.

Points on this clonotype: A much larger clone differs from this one at a single base, so this may be a read error. This sequence joins TRBV5-1 and TRBJ2-7, with a weak D call TRBD1 (5 bases). The CDR3 runs to 16 residues. Germline loops: CDR1 SGHRS, CDR2 YFSETQ. CDR3 amino acids: CTSSLNPQGSSYEQYF. The DNA of the CDR3 is TGCACCAGCAGCTTAAATCCCCAGGGAAGTTCGTACGAGCAGTACTTC.

The J gene is TRBJ1-1, the V gene TRBV9; the D gene is possibly TRBD1 (5 bases). Germline loops: CDR1 SGDLS, CDR2 YYNGEE. This CDR3 contains 13 residues. V lost 2 bases, J lost 3 bases, and 8 bases lay in between. The CDR3 DNA reads as TGTGCCAGCAGCGTTCAGGGCGACACTGAAGCTTTCTTT. This codes for CASSVQGDTEAFF.

Worth noting for this clonotype: A clone one base away is much larger, so this may be a read error. The chain links TRBV11-2 to TRBJ2-1; D is perhaps TRBD2 (5 bases). This CDR3 has 15 residues. Germline CDR1 SGHAT, CDR2 FQNNGV. V dropped 4 bases and J dropped 2 bases, with 12 bases sitting between them. The CDR3 spells CASSSPGSTYNEQFF. CDR3 bases: TGTGCCAGCAGCTCCCCGGGGAGCACCTACAATGAGCAGTTCTTC.

This clonotype was detected only a few times. The chain recombines TRBV6-2 or TRBV6-3 with TRBJ2-3, with 9 bases matching TRBD2. Germline CDR1 MNHEY, CDR2 SVGEGT. The CDR3 covers 20 residues. Trimming took 6 bases from V and 4 from J; bases not matched to a gene: 23. As DNA, the CDR3 is TGTGCCAGCAGGTACCCAAGTCCGGGACTAGCTTACTTGGGTGCAGATACGCAGTATTTT. Its protein is CASRYPSPGLAYLGADTQYF.

The chain links TRBV4-3 to TRBJ2-1, with 10 nucleotides matching TRBD2. The V gene end was trimmed by 1 base and the J gene end by 6 bases; junction bases not matched to a gene: 6. The CDR3 totals 16 residues. Germline values: CDR1 LGHNA, CDR2 YSLEER. The CDR3 bases are TGCGCCAGCAGCCAAGGCCTAGCGGGAGCGAGCAATGAGCAGTTCTTC. The encoded protein is CASSQGLAGASNEQFF.

CDR3 region: CASSIAQGGTDTQYF. CDR3 sequence (DNA): TGTGCCAGTAGTATCGCGCAGGGGGGGACAGATACGCAGTATTTT. The J gene is TRBJ2-3, the V gene TRBV19, with D perhaps given as TRBD1 or TRBD2 (7 bases each). Germline V gene sequence: CDR1 LNHDA, CDR2 SQIVND (reference sequence). CDR3 length: 15 residues. Trimming shortened V by 3 bases and J by 3 bases, and 13 bases separated the two germline ends.